This is a list of T cell receptor beta chains from one sample in a study of blood T cell repertoires in COVID-19. Libraries were prepared by immunoSEQ multiplex PCR; TCRdb keeps only in-frame clonotypes and omits some of them. Of hundreds of thousands of clones detected, about nine tenths appear once; the ten largest clones hold approximately 9%. Material for sequencing was PBMCs or T cells enriched from blood (not recorded which). The origin of the receptors is a woman between 18 and 29 years old who had recovered from COVID-19. Both conserved end residues are part of each CDR3. Each record gives: J gene, clone size, D gene, V gene, CDR3 DNA, CDR3 protein. D genes are given only for firm matches. Where a row states a size, it is once, few, many or the class of an expanded clone; other rows omit it.

J gene: TRBJ1-5; clone size: NA; D gene: TRBD1; V gene: TRBV11-2; CDR3 DNA: TGTGCCAGCAGCTTAGCAGGGGGCTTGGAGCCCCAGCATTTT; CDR3 protein: CASSLAGGLEPQHF
J gene: TRBJ1-5; clone size: NA; D gene: NA; V gene: TRBV6-5; CDR3 DNA: TGTGCCAGCACTTATTACAGGGTTGGGGCTCAGCCCCAGCATTTT; CDR3 protein: CASTYYRVGAQPQHF
J gene: TRBJ2-7; clone size: NA; D gene: TRBD2; V gene: TRBV5-1; CDR3 DNA: TGCGCCAGCAGCTTTGATAGCGGGGCGGCCTACGAGCAGTACTTC; CDR3 protein: CASSFDSGAAYEQYF
J gene: TRBJ1-2; clone size: NA; D gene: TRBD1; V gene: TRBV28; CDR3 DNA: TGTGCCAGCCAAAACCCACCAGGAAATCGGGACAGGGGTTCTTATGGCTACACCTTC; CDR3 protein: CASQNPPGNRDRGSYGYTF
J gene: TRBJ2-5; clone size: few; D gene: TRBD1; V gene: TRBV12-3/TRBV12-4; CDR3 DNA: TGTGCCAGCAGTTTACGGGACAGGGGGGCCCAGTACTTC; CDR3 protein: CASSLRDRGAQYF
J gene: TRBJ1-1; clone size: NA; D gene: NA; V gene: TRBV7-3; CDR3 DNA: TGTGCCAGCAGCTTATCCCCGGGGTACACTGAAGCTTTCTTT; CDR3 protein: CASSLSPGYTEAFF
J gene: TRBJ2-7; clone size: NA; D gene: TRBD2; V gene: TRBV19; CDR3 DNA: TGTGCCAGTAGTGGTGAAGCGGGAGAGTTCTACGAGCAGTACTTC; CDR3 protein: CASSGEAGEFYEQYF
J gene: TRBJ1-3; clone size: NA; D gene: TRBD1; V gene: TRBV5-8; CDR3 DNA: TGTGCCAGCAGCTACAGGGGCTCTGGAAACACCATATATTTT; CDR3 protein: CASSYRGSGNTIYF
J gene: TRBJ1-5; clone size: NA; D gene: TRBD1; V gene: TRBV19; CDR3 DNA: TGTGCCAGTAGCGCACAGGGGGGTAGACAGCCCCAGCATTTT; CDR3 protein: CASSAQGGRQPQHF
J gene: TRBJ1-6; clone size: once; D gene: NA; V gene: TRBV2; CDR3 DNA: TGTGCCAGCAGTGACGGCTCGGGATTTACTAATTCACCCCTCCACTTT; CDR3 protein: CASSDGSGFTNSPLHF